The present TCR beta chain was sequenced within a study of shared clonotypes between healthy human individuals. Overall study findings and caveats: Incomplete sequencing of sorted subsets was indicated by rarefaction despite large depth. Naive CD4 clonotype sharing across a few donors was approximately 5%.

Germline V gene sequence: CDR1 MNHEY, CDR2 SVGAGI. Trimming cost V 8 bases and J 7 bases; bases outside gene matches: 13. There are 14 residues in the CDR3. The assay was carried out at the deep level. Several immunoSEQ plates received, in even portions, the genomic DNA of each subset. Assay used: immunoSEQ multiplex PCR; TCRdb lists only in-frame clones, some missing. The sample has about 590,000 clones, about 95% seen once. As defined, naive CD8 cells were CD45RO-negative and positively selected for CCR7, with terminally differentiated effector memory CD45RA+ cells excluded. As concerns this clone: Its antigen is still unknown.

The specimen was naive CD8+ T cells sorted from blood. The sequence was collected from a woman aged 25-40 years in good health. The rearrangement joins TRBV6-5 to TRBJ1-1; 7 bases are shared with TRBD1. The CDR3 loop reads CASQATGPDDEAFF. The CDR3 region has the DNA TGTGCCAGCCAAGCGACAGGGCCCGATGATGAAGCTTTCTTT.